The 27 T cell receptor beta chains reported below all come from one sample, sequenced in a study of Graves' ophthalmopathy and Graves' hyperthyroidism. The authors amplified TCR beta CDR3 regions from RNA transcripts. Following a first-round RT-PCR that used HTBI primers, a second-round multiplex PCR was carried out. In TCRdb, the multiplex PCR reads were re-called with MiXCR into one record per CDR3 protein. The sample lists more than 1,000,000 distinct CDR3 sequences, approximately 35% occurring once. The sample was peripheral blood or thyroid tissue (not recorded which). Source of these receptors: an adult man with Graves' hyperthyroidism.

This clonotype was recorded a few times. The chain is built from TRBV5-1 and TRBJ2-3, with a weak D call TRBD2 (6 bases). Germline V gene sequence: CDR1 SGHRS, CDR2 YFSETQ. The CDR3 covers 14 residues. V shed 4 bases and J shed 0 bases, with 9 bases lying between them. Here the CDR3 reads CASSPGTSTDTQYF. The CDR3 DNA reads as TGCGCCAGCAGCCCCGGGACTAGCACAGATACGCAGTATTTT. Together with reference TRBV5-1 and TRBJ2-3, the CDR3 gives the full variable domain: KAGVTQTPRYLIKTRGQQVTLSCSPISGHRSVSWYQQTPGQGLQFLFEYFSETQRNKGNFPGRFSGRQFSNSRSEMNVSTLELGDSALYLCASSPGTSTDTQYFGPGTRLTVL.

This clonotype was seen only a few times. A read error may account for a junction end that differs from germline. The chain joins TRBV25-1 to TRBJ1-5; D not certain. Germline V gene sequence: CDR1 MGHDK, CDR2 SYGVNS. The CDR3 sequence is 17 residues long. CDR3 in amino acids: CASSLRIGLSSNQPQHF. The CDR3 DNA reads TGCGCCAGCAGCCTCCGAATTGGGCTGAGTAGCAATCAGCCCCAGCATTTT. The full variable domain, with the rest looked up from reference TRBV25-1 and TRBJ1-5, is EADIYQTPRYLVIGTGKKITLECSQTMGHDKMYWYQQDPGMELHLIHYSYGVNSTEKGDLSSESTVSRIRTEHFPLTLESARPSHTSQYLCASSLRIGLSSNQPQHFGDGTRLSIL.

The sample holds many counts of this clonotype. The chain couples TRBV4-2 to TRBJ2-7, with TRBD1 matching 11 bases. The CDR3 loop spans 15 amino acids. Germline CDR1 reads LGHNA; CDR2 reads YNFKEQ. With V trimmed by 0 bases and J by 6 bases, 4 bases remained unmatched. The CDR3 reads CASSQDVGTGGEQYF. As DNA, the CDR3 is TGTGCCAGCAGCCAAGATGTTGGGACAGGGGGCGAGCAGTACTTC.

As concerns this clonotype: A clone one base away is much larger, so this may be a read error. This sequence joins TRBV15 and TRBJ2-5; D possibly matches TRBD1 or TRBD2 (5 bases each). CDR1 and CDR2 (germline): LNHNV, YYDKDF (reference sequence). The CDR3 sequence is 18 residues long. CDR3 sequence: CATSRENLGASPGETQHF. The CDR3, as DNA: TGTGCCACCAGCAGAGAGAACCTCGGGGCCAGCCCCGGAGAGACCCAGCACTTC.

This clonotype was seen only a few times. The rearrangement links TRBV7-2 to TRBJ2-5; 16 bases are a match to TRBD2. The CDR3 is 21 amino acids. Germline V gene lookup returns CDR1 SGHTA and CDR2 FQGNSA. V dropped 5 bases and J dropped 4; count of bases not matched to a gene: 19. CDR3 sequence (DNA): TGTGCCAGCAGCCGAAGCTGGACATCGGGACTAGCGGGGGGGAGGGGAGAGACCCAGTACTTC. Amino acids: CASSRSWTSGLAGGRGETQYF.

In the case of this clonotype: The CDR3 ends on some other residue instead of the conserved phenylalanine or tryptophan, so this is likely a read error. CDR3 DNA: TGTGCCAGCAGTCGGACAGGTAGCAATCAGCCCCAGCATTCT. Protein product: CASSRTGSNQPQHS. The chain combines TRBV28 with TRBJ1-5, with 7 bases fitting TRBD1. The CDR3 is 14 amino acids. V shed 5 bases, J shed 0 bases, and the junction held 1 base outside the gene matches. Germline CDR1 and CDR2: MDHEN and SYDVKM.

V and J are TRBV28 and TRBJ2-7; 7 nucleotides align to TRBD1. The CDR3 is 14 residues long. Losses at the gene ends were 2 bases for V and 2 bases for J; bases not matched to a gene: 3. Germline CDR1 and CDR2: MDHEN and SYDVKM. CDR3 in amino acids: CASSLLGGAYEQYF. DNA of the CDR3: TGTGCCAGCAGTTTACTAGGGGGCGCCTACGAGCAGTACTTC.

This chain uses TRBV20-1 with TRBJ2-7; tentative D call: TRBD1 (6 bases). This CDR3 comprises 15 residues. CDR1 is DFQATT and CDR2 is SNEGSKA in the germline V gene (reference sequence). The V and J ends lost 0 bases and 4 bases respectively, with 16 bases between them. The CDR3 DNA reads as TGCAGTGCTAGAGATCCCTCAGGGGAGAGGTACGAGCAGTACTTC. It yields the protein CSARDPSGERYEQYF.

This rearrangement joins TRBV10-3 to TRBJ2-3; D unresolved. The CDR3 sequence is 13 residues long. Germline V CDR1 and CDR2: ENHRY, SYGVKD. With 6 bases removed from V and 0 bases from J, the gap between germline ends came to 7 bases. CDR3 residues: CAIRYGSTDTQYF. The DNA for the CDR3 is TGTGCCATCAGATACGGGAGCACAGATACGCAGTATTTT.

The CDR3 DNA reads TGCAGCGTTGTAAGGCAGAACTATGGCTACACCTTC. It translates to CSVVRQNYGYTF. The V and J genes are TRBV29-1 and TRBJ1-2, with D unresolved. In germline, CDR1 is SQVTM, CDR2 ANQGSEA. Trimming pared 4 bases from V and 2 bases from J, leaving 8 bases between. The CDR3 contains 12 residues.

The table lists this clonotype with a few counts. This chain links TRBV5-4 with TRBJ2-7; D might be TRBD1 (6 bases). This CDR3 region has 14 residues. Trimming removed 4 bases at V and 4 bases at J, with 15 bases between. CDR1 is SGHNT, CDR2 YYREEE, per germline (reference sequence). CDR3 sequence: CASSRDILMYEQYF. CDR3 nucleotides: TGTGCCAGCAGCCGGGACATCCTAATGTACGAGCAGTACTTC.

This clonotype was observed at least ten times. This chain uses TRBV29-1 with TRBJ1-1, with TRBD1 matching 10 bases. CDR1 is SQVTM, CDR2 ANQGSEA, per germline. V shed 6 bases and J 11 bases; nucleotides not matched to a gene: 15. This CDR3 spans 14 amino acids. CDR3 sequence (DNA): TGCAGCGTCTCCTCACCGGGACAGGGGTTGGAGGCTTTCTTT. Translating gives CSVSSPGQGLEAFF. The full variable domain, completed using reference TRBV29-1 and TRBJ1-1, is SAVISQKPSRDICQRGTSLTIQCQVDSQVTMMFWYRQQPGQSLTLIATANQGSEATYESGFVIDKFPISRPNLTFSTLTVSNMSPEDSSIYLCSVSSPGQGLEAFFGQGTRLTVV.

The chain uses TRBV5-6 and TRBJ1-1, with unresolved D. The germline V gene encodes CDR1 SGHDT and CDR2 YYEEEE. Deletions cut 1 base from V and 4 bases from J, with 8 bases between. The CDR3 length is 13 residues. The CDR3 is CASSLSSFTEAFF. The CDR3 DNA reads as TGTGCCAGCAGCTTGAGCAGCTTCACTGAAGCTTTCTTT.

This chain connects TRBV20-1 to TRBJ2-7, with 10 bases lining up with TRBD1. The germline V gene has CDR1 DFQATT and CDR2 SNEGSKA (reference sequence). J was trimmed by 5 bases and V by 5 bases; bases with no gene match: 6. The CDR3 sequence is 13 residues long. The CDR3 is CSAGRTGGNEQYF. The CDR3 DNA reads TGCAGTGCTGGACGGACAGGGGGGAACGAGCAGTACTTC.

This clonotype is a singleton in its sample. The chain joins TRBV27 to TRBJ2-7; D might be TRBD2 (5 bases). The CDR3 is made up of 17 amino acids. Germline CDR1 is MNHEY and CDR2 is SMNVEV (reference sequence). Trimming left V 6 bases short and J 3 bases short, with 24 bases between. The CDR3 sequence: CASSQTPPVERNYEQYF. CDR3 nucleotide sequence: TGTGCCAGCAGCCAAACACCCCCGGTGGAGCGGAACTACGAGCAGTACTTC.

The rearrangement joins TRBV11-2 to TRBJ1-1; 8 positions match TRBD1. Germline trimming cut 5 bases from V and 1 base from J; bases unmatched to any gene: 6. Germline CDR1 and CDR2: SGHAT and FQNNGV. The CDR3 runs to 15 residues. In DNA, the CDR3 is TGTGCCAGCAGCCCCTCAGGGGGCTCGAACACTGAAGCTTTCTTT. Its translation is CASSPSGGSNTEAFF.

Notes on this clonotype: The junction departs from the called germline gene at one end, perhaps through a read error. The genes are TRBV7-2 and TRBJ2-7, with 7 bases matching TRBD2. The germline gives CDR1 SGHTA, CDR2 FQGNSA. The CDR3 consists of 14 residues. The CDR3: CAGSPGRPAYEQYF. The CDR3 coding sequence is TGTGCCGGCAGCCCCGGGAGGCCAGCCTACGAGCAGTACTTC.

This CDR3 is CASSQSPWSPLHF. The CDR3 DNA is TGTGCCAGCAGCCAGAGTCCGTGGTCACCCCTCCACTTT. V and J are TRBV3-1 and TRBJ1-6; D call uncertain. The CDR3 sequence is 13 residues long. Germline loops: CDR1 LGHDT, CDR2 YNNKEL (reference sequence). V was trimmed by 3 bases and J by 10 bases, leaving 10 bases between them.

Concerning this clonotype itself: The junction shows a germline mismatch at one end, possibly a read error. The chain joins TRBV12-3 or TRBV12-4 to TRBJ2-2, with D perhaps TRBD1 or TRBD2 (5 bases each). CDR3 size: 13 residues. The CDR3 protein is CASSLVDTGELSW. As DNA, the CDR3 is TGTGCCAGCAGTTTAGTGGACACCGGGGAGCTGTCTTGG.

This clonotype was seen ten or more times. The chain is built from TRBV9 and TRBJ1-5; D remains ambiguous. V was shortened by 0 bases and J by 5 bases, with 9 bases between the two germline ends. The CDR3 spans 14 residues. Germline assignment: CDR1 SGDLS and CDR2 YYNGEE. The CDR3 loop is CASSVDLNDQPQHF. CDR3 sequence (DNA): TGTGCCAGCAGCGTAGATTTGAACGATCAGCCCCAGCATTTT.

Regarding this clonotype: With a much larger clone just one base away, this may be a read error. The chain links TRBV11-2 to TRBJ1-5; D not certain. Per the germline V gene, CDR1 is SGHAT and CDR2 is FQNNGV. CDR3 length equals 14 residues. The CDR3 region has the DNA TGTGCCGGCAGCTTAAACCATGGTGATCAGCCCCAGCATTTT. It is translated as CAGSLNHGDQPQHF.

This sequence joins TRBV12-3 or TRBV12-4 and TRBJ2-7; D unclear. This CDR3 is built from 13 residues. V dropped 7 bases and J dropped 3 bases, with 13 bases sitting between them. The CDR3 coding sequence is TGTGCCAGCACCCCGACTGAATACTACGAGCAGTACTTC. This translates into CASTPTEYYEQYF.

This sequence joins TRBV6-4 and TRBJ2-3; 12 bases match TRBD2. V dropped 0 bases and J dropped 4; count of bases not matched to a gene: 2. CDR1 and CDR2 (germline): MRHNA, SNTAGT. The CDR3 runs to 16 residues. CDR3 bases: TGTGCCAGCAGTGACTCGACTAGCGGGGGAGCAGATACGCAGTATTTT. It codes for CASSDSTSGGADTQYF.

This clonotype occurred many times. The genes are TRBV11-2 and TRBJ1-4; TRBD1 agrees at 9 bases. After removal of 4 bases from V and 2 bases from J, the junction contained 2 bases not matched to a gene. The CDR3 consists of 15 residues. CDR1 is SGHAT and CDR2 is FQNNGV in the germline V gene. This CDR3 is CASSYRGLTNEKLFF. DNA of the CDR3: TGTGCCAGCAGCTACAGGGGGCTGACTAATGAAAAACTGTTTTTT.

In its sample, this clonotype was seen once. The junction departs from germline at one end; a sequencing error may be responsible. This chain uses TRBV2 with TRBJ1-5; D is ambiguous. Germline values: CDR1 SNHLY, CDR2 FYNNEI. The CDR3 covers 14 residues. The CDR3 DNA reads TGTGCCATCAGTTACTCTGGTCTGGATCAGCCCCAGCATTTT. This sequence encodes CAISYSGLDQPQHF.

This clonotype has a count of ten or more. V usage is TRBV4-1 and J usage is TRBJ1-2; D may be TRBD1 (5 bases). Trimming took off 7 bases at V and 1 base at J, with 13 bases between the two ends. Per germline, CDR1 MGHRA and CDR2 YSYEKL. The CDR3 extends over 14 amino acids. CDR3 sequence: CASTSGSGNYGYTF. As DNA, the CDR3 is TGCGCCAGCACTTCAGGGTCGGGTAACTATGGCTACACCTTC.

The V call is TRBV7-8, the J call TRBJ2-2, with 13 bases aligning to TRBD2. CDR3 size: 17 residues. The V and J ends lost 4 bases and 6 bases, in that order; junction bases with no gene match: 8. Germline CDR1 reads SGHVS; CDR2 reads FQNEAQ. The CDR3 loop is CASSSGLAGTSSGELFF. The CDR3 nucleotides read TGTGCCAGCAGCTCGGGACTAGCGGGAACGTCTTCCGGGGAGCTGTTTTTT.